This T cell receptor (beta chain) came from a study of T cell responses to AZD1222 COVID-19 vaccine. Study-wide results and caveats: Mapped onto spike, vaccine-associated CD4 TCRs spanned it and were dominant at 160-218 and 743-854. Spike-specific TCRs gained breadth and depth after people received two AZD1222 doses.

Libraries were prepared by immunoSEQ multiplex PCR; TCRdb keeps only in-frame clonotypes and omits some of them. The sample yields about 130,000 clones, 90% seen once. Concerning this clone: The antigen is undetermined.

The TCR sequence derives from an adult in good health. Sequences were derived from peripheral blood, sampled on day 0 of AZD1222 vaccination.

DNA of the CDR3: TGCGCCAGCAGCTTTGAGCCCTCTTCGGCTGTAAACTATAATGGCTACACCTTC. Translated, it gives CASSFEPSSAVNYNGYTF. This chain uses TRBV5-1 with TRBJ1-2; D is uncertain. Germline V gene sequence: CDR1 SGHRS, CDR2 YFSETQ. The CDR3 runs 18 residues. The V end was cut by 2 bases, the J end by 6 bases, with 26 bases between.